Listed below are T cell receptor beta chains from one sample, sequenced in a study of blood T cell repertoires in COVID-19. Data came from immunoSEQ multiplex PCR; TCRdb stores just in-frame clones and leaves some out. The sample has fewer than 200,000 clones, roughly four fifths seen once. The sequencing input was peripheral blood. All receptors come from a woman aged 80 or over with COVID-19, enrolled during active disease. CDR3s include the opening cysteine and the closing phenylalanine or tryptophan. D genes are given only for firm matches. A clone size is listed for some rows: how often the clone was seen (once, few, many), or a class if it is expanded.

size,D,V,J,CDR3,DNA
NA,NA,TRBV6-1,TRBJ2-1,CASSEDRGYNEQFF,TGTGCCAGCAGTGAGGACCGGGGCTACAATGAGCAGTTCTTC
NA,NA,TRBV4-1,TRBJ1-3,CASSQQAGNTIYF,TGCGCCAGCAGCCAACAGGCTGGAAACACCATATATTTT
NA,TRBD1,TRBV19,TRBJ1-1,CASSPQGMGQGRRAFF,TGTGCCAGTAGTCCCCAAGGCATGGGACAGGGGCGCCGAGCTTTCTTT
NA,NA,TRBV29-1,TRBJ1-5,CSVQGSSNQPQHF,TGCAGCGTCCAGGGATCTAGCAATCAGCCCCAGCATTTT
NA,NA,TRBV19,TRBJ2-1,CASSPRSYNEQFF,TGTGCCAGTAGTCCCCGGTCATACAATGAGCAGTTCTTC
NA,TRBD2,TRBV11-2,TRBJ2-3,CASSFHSGSSDTQYF,TGTGCCAGCAGCTTTCATAGCGGGAGTAGTGATACGCAGTATTTT
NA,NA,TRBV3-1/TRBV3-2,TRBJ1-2,CASSQGLNYGYTF,TGTGCCAGCAGCCAGGGACTGAACTATGGCTACACCTTC
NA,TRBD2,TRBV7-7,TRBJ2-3,CASSPGLAGADTQYF,TGTGCCAGCAGCCCCGGACTAGCGGGGGCAGATACGCAGTATTTT
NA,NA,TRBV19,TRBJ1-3,CASSVNSGNTIYF,TGTGCCAGTAGCGTTAACTCTGGAAACACCATATATTTT
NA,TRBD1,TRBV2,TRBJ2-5,CASSGDSLKTQYF,TGTGCCAGCAGCGGGGACAGCCTCAAGACCCAGTACTTC
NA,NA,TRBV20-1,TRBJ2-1,CSAGSSREQFF,TGCAGTGCTGGGAGTAGTAGGGAGCAGTTCTTC
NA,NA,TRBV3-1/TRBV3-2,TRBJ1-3,CASSQDTGNTIYF,TGTGCCAGCAGCCAAGATACAGGAAACACCATATATTTT
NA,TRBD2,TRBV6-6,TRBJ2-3,CASSQRLAGGRADTQYF,TGTGCCAGCAGTCAACGACTAGCGGGAGGTCGGGCAGATACGCAGTATTTT
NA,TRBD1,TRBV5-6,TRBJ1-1,CASSIKDRLNTEAFF,TGTGCCAGCAGCATAAAGGACAGGCTGAACACTGAAGCTTTCTTT
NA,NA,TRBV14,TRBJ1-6,CASSQEHRNSPLHF,TGTGCCAGCAGCCAAGAGCACAGGAATTCACCCCTCCACTTT
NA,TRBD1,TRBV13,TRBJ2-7,CASSSLTDREEQYF,TGTGCCAGCAGCTCCCTAACGGACAGGGAAGAGCAGTACTTC
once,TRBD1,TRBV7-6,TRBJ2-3,CASSQQGDGTGNQYF,TGTGCCAGCAGCCAACAGGGGGACGGGACCGGGAACCAGTATTTT
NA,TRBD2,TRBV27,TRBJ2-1,CASRAGVSYNEQFF,TGTGCCAGCAGAGCGGGAGTGTCCTACAATGAGCAGTTCTTC
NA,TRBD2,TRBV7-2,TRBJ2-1,CASSKGLAGVVYNEQFF,TGTGCCAGCAGCAAGGGACTAGCGGGAGTTGTCTACAATGAGCAGTTCTTC
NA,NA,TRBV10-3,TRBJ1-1,CATREGGENTEAFF,TGTGCCACCCGGGAGGGGGGTGAGAACACTGAAGCTTTCTTT
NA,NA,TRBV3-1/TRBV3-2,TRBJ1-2,CASTQRGGSFDDGYTF,TGTGCCAGCACCCAGCGGGGGGGGAGTTTTGACGATGGCTACACCTTC
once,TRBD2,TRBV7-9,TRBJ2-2,CASSRLAVNTGELFF,TGTGCCAGCAGCCGACTAGCGGTAAACACCGGGGAGCTGTTTTTT
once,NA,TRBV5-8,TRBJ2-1,CASSLRGEQFF,TGTGCCAGCAGCTTGAGGGGTGAGCAGTTCTTC
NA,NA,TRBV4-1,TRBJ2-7,CASSPPSDAGSPTLSSYEQYF,TGCGCCAGCAGCCCCCCTTCGGACGCGGGGTCCCCCACCTTAAGCTCCTACGAGCAGTACTTC
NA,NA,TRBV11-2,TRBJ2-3,CASSFAFGEGDTDTQYF,TGTGCCAGCAGCTTCGCCTTCGGGGAGGGGGACACAGATACGCAGTATTTT
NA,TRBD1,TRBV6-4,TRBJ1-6,CASSNRGSSYNSPLHF,TGTGCCAGCAGCAACAGGGGGAGCTCCTATAATTCACCCCTCCACTTT
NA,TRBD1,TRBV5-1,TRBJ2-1,CASSLGQGWDEQFF,TGCGCCAGCAGCTTGGGACAGGGGTGGGATGAGCAGTTCTTC
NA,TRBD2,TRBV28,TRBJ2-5,CASSYDGLAGETQYF,TGTGCCAGCAGTTATGACGGACTAGCAGGAGAGACCCAGTACTTC
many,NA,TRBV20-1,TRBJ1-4,CSAGGEKLFF,TGCAGTGCGGGGGGTGAAAAACTGTTTTTT
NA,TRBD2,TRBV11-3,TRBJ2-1,CASSPGGGEGPNEQFF,TGTGCCAGCAGCCCGGGAGGGGGGGAGGGCCCCAATGAGCAGTTCTTC
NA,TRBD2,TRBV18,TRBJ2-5,CASSPGLAGDETQYF,TGTGCCAGCTCTCCCGGACTAGCGGGAGATGAGACCCAGTACTTC
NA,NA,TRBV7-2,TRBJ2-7,CASSSQLGSEQYF,TGTGCCAGCAGCTCACAACTAGGTTCCGAGCAGTACTTC
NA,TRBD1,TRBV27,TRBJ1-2,CASSYGTGAIGYTF,TGTGCCAGCAGTTATGGGACAGGGGCGATCGGCTACACCTTC
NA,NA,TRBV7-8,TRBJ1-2,CASSSGYGDNYGYTF,TGTGCCAGCAGCTCGGGGTATGGAGACAACTATGGCTACACCTTC
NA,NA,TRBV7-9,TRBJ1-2,CASSSDPGGYTF,TGTGCCAGCAGCTCTGATCCAGGCGGCTACACCTTC
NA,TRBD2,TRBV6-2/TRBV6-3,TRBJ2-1,CASSYPLLAGSYNEQFF,TGTGCCAGCAGTTACCCGCTACTAGCGGGCTCCTACAATGAGCAGTTCTTC
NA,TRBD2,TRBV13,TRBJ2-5,CASSLPGGWETQYF,TGTGCCAGCAGCCTTCCCGGGGGGTGGGAGACCCAGTACTTC
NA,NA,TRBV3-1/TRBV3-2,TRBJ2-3,CASSPIGAATTDTQYF,TGTGCCAGCAGCCCTATAGGGGCGGCCACGACAGATACGCAGTATTTT
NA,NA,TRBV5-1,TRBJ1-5,CASSPAGGNQPQHF,TGCGCCAGCAGTCCGGCGGGGGGCAATCAGCCCCAGCATTTT
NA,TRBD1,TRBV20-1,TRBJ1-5,CSASGTGDQPQHF,TGCAGTGCTAGTGGGACAGGCGATCAGCCCCAGCATTTT
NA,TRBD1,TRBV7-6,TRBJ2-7,CASSLAWGQGASYEQYF,TGTGCCAGCAGCTTAGCGTGGGGACAGGGGGCATCCTACGAGCAGTACTTC
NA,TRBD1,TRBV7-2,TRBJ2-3,CASSSPGQGARTDTQYF,TGTGCCAGCAGCTCCCCCGGACAGGGGGCCCGCACAGATACGCAGTATTTT
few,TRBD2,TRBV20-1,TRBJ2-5,CSASPGLAGVQETQYF,TGCAGTGCCAGTCCGGGACTAGCGGGGGTACAAGAGACCCAGTACTTC
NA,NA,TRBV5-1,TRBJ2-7,CASSLGASYEQYF,TGCGCCAGCAGCTTAGGGGCTTCCTACGAGCAGTACTTC